Each of the 31 T cell receptor beta chains below was sequenced from the same sample in a study of shared clonotypes between healthy human individuals. CD8 cells regarded as naive lacked CD45RO, were positively chosen for CCR7, and omitted terminally differentiated effector memory CD45RA+ cells. Repertoires were generated with immunoSEQ multiplex PCR, while TCRdb's copy carries only in-frame clones and drops some. This table holds about 2 million clones, about 95% found once. The sample taken for sequencing was naive CD8+ T cells sorted from blood. All receptors derive from a man aged 18 to 29 in good health.

This clone has a handful of counts. Other DNA sequences of this sample code for an identical CDR3. The J gene is TRBJ2-7, the V gene TRBV27; 8 nucleotides match TRBD2. Unmatched junction bases numbered 8, after V lost 6 bases and J lost 4 bases. CDR3 length: 14 residues. Germline loops: CDR1 MNHEY, CDR2 SMNVEV (reference sequence). As DNA, the CDR3 is TGTGCCAGCAGCACCAGCGGGGGCCTTTACGAGCAGTACTTC. This gives the protein CASSTSGGLYEQYF.

The chain has TRBV21-1 and TRBJ1-4; TRBD1 is the table's D call, not checked against the DNA. TRBV21-1 is designated a pseudogene. This CDR3 comprises 15 residues. CDR3 in amino acids: CASSLGIKGDEKLFF. For the CDR3, the DNA is TGTGCCAGCAGTCTCGGGATAAAGGGGGATGAAAAACTGTTTTTT.

V gene TRBV5-4 combines with J gene TRBJ2-5; 9 nucleotides agree with TRBD1. The CDR3 has 16 residues. Trimming cost V 4 bases and J 2 bases; bases outside gene matches: 9. Germline CDR1 and CDR2: SGHNT and YYREEE (reference sequence). CDR3 nucleotide sequence: TGTGCCAGCAGCCAACCGGGACAGGGTAATCAAGAGACCCAGTACTTC. Translated, it gives CASSQPGQGNQETQYF.

This clone was seen more than once but under ten times. The rearrangement joins TRBV5-5 to TRBJ1-6; a weak D match, TRBD1 (5 bases). CDR3 length: 15 amino acids. Germline assignment: CDR1 SGHKS and CDR2 YYEKEE (reference sequence). With 4 bases removed from V and 10 bases from J, the gap between germline ends came to 18 bases. The CDR3 bases are TGTGCCAGCAGCCGAAGGGACTCACTCGGGTCACCCCTCCACTTT. This gives the protein CASSRRDSLGSPLHF.

CDR3 bases: TGCGCCAGCAGCCAGGAAACAGGGACTTATGAAAAACTGTTTTTT. Translating it yields CASSQETGTYEKLFF. The chain couples TRBV4-1 to TRBJ1-4; D is perhaps TRBD1 (6 bases). V was cut by 3 bases and J by 6 bases, with 14 bases left in between. CDR3 length equals 15 residues. Per the germline V gene, CDR1 is MGHRA and CDR2 is YSYEKL.

The genes are TRBV27 and TRBJ1-1; 7 nucleotides align to TRBD1. This CDR3 is built from 16 residues. Germline CDR1 reads MNHEY; CDR2 reads SMNVEV (reference sequence). V lost 0 bases and J lost 5; bases outside the gene matches: 9. CDR3 DNA sequence: TGTGCCAGCAGTTTATCGAAGGGGGCGTGGAGGACTGAAGCTTTCTTT. This translates into CASSLSKGAWRTEAFF.

The chain combines TRBV10-2 with TRBJ1-2; TRBD1 is a possible D gene (6 bases). Trimming took 6 bases from V and 3 from J, leaving 11 bases between them. The CDR3 is 13 residues long. Germline V gene sequence: CDR1 WSHSY, CDR2 SAAADI. CDR3 protein: CASSPGQYYGYTF. The CDR3 nucleotides read TGCGCCAGCAGCCCAGGACAGTACTATGGCTACACCTTC.

The chain joins TRBV4-3 to TRBJ1-2; D might be TRBD1 (6 bases). This CDR3 is 17 amino acids long. Germline V gene data show CDR1 as LGHNA and CDR2 as YSLEER. V was clipped by 0 bases and J by 0 bases, with 14 bases between them. CDR3 region: CASSQDQAGVSNYGYTF. For the CDR3, the DNA is TGCGCCAGCAGCCAAGATCAGGCAGGGGTTTCTAACTATGGCTACACCTTC.

This clone was seen a single time. V gene TRBV27 combines with J gene TRBJ2-7; 8 positions agree with TRBD2. V shed 3 bases, J shed 5 bases, and the junction held 6 bases outside the gene matches. Germline V lookup: CDR1 MNHEY, CDR2 SMNVEV (reference sequence). The CDR3 sequence is 14 residues long. CDR3 region: CASSFFAGGHEQYF. The CDR3 bases are TGTGCCAGCAGTTTTTTTGCGGGGGGCCACGAGCAGTACTTC.

This chain uses TRBV6-1 with TRBJ1-2; 10 bases align to TRBD1. J was trimmed by 3 bases and V by 0 bases; bases with no gene match: 4. CDR3 size: 16 residues. Germline values: CDR1 MNHNS, CDR2 SASEGT. CDR3 amino acids: CASSEALTGGDYGYTF. As DNA, the CDR3 is TGTGCCAGCAGTGAAGCCCTGACAGGGGGCGACTATGGCTACACCTTC.

V is TRBV28 and J is TRBJ1-2; D is perhaps TRBD1 (5 bases). Trimming removed 7 bases from V and 3 bases from J, with 12 bases in between. Germline-derived CDR1 and CDR2 are MDHEN and SYDVKM. The CDR3 totals 13 residues. This CDR3 reads CASTRRGYYGYTF. Written as DNA, the CDR3 is TGTGCCAGCACCCGCCGGGGGTACTATGGCTACACCTTC.

This rearrangement joins TRBV6-5 to TRBJ2-7; D could derive from TRBD1 or TRBD2 (5 bases each). In germline, CDR1 is MNHEY, CDR2 SVGAGI. Trimming cost V 8 bases and J 4 bases, with 21 bases left between them. The CDR3 sequence is 15 residues long. The chain's CDR3 is CASVNPYQGEYEQYF. The CDR3, as DNA: TGTGCCAGCGTAAACCCCTACCAGGGAGAGTACGAGCAGTACTTC.

This sequence joins TRBV2 and TRBJ1-5; D not resolved. CDR1 is SNHLY, CDR2 FYNNEI, per germline. V was clipped by 4 bases and J by 7 bases, with 17 bases between them. CDR3 length: 15 residues. The CDR3 reads CASSASGSLGQPQHF. For the CDR3, the DNA is TGTGCCAGCAGTGCCTCCGGGTCCCTGGGGCAGCCCCAGCATTTT.

A remark on this clone: Other DNA sequences in the sample encode the same CDR3. The chain employs TRBV9 and TRBJ2-7, with TRBD2 matching 8 bases. The CDR3 extends over 14 amino acids. Per germline, CDR1 SGDLS and CDR2 YYNGEE. The V and J ends lost 0 bases and 2 bases, in that order; junction bases with no gene match: 1. CDR3 loop: CASSVGGGPYEQYF. CDR3 DNA sequence: TGTGCCAGCAGCGTAGGCGGGGGGCCCTACGAGCAGTACTTC.

The gene calls are TRBV6-6 and TRBJ2-5; D call uncertain. V was trimmed by 2 bases and J by 1 base, leaving 8 bases between them. This CDR3 contains 14 residues. Looked up from germline, CDR1 is MNHNY and CDR2 is SVGAGI (reference sequence). CDR3 in amino acids: CASSYHNPQETQYF. The CDR3 coding sequence is TGTGCCAGCAGTTACCATAACCCCCAAGAGACCCAGTACTTC.

About this clone itself: This sample also contains other DNA sequences that code for the same CDR3. The rearrangement uses TRBV11-2 and TRBJ2-3, with 8 bases identical to TRBD2. With V trimmed by 1 base and J by 3 bases, 3 bases remained unmatched. The CDR3 extends over 15 amino acids. Germline V CDR1 and CDR2: SGHAT, FQNNGV. CDR3 in amino acids: CASSLVRGGTDTQYF. CDR3 nucleotide sequence: TGTGCCAGCAGCTTAGTTCGGGGGGGGACAGATACGCAGTATTTT.

The chain recombines TRBV7-8 with TRBJ2-1; no clear D gene. The germline V gene has CDR1 SGHVS and CDR2 FQNEAQ. The CDR3 has 12 residues. V lost 3 bases and J 14 bases, leaving 14 bases between the germline ends. The CDR3 protein is CASSLVAGLKFF. The CDR3 region has the DNA TGTGCCAGCAGCTTGGTGGCAGGTTTGAAGTTCTTC.

CDR3 bases: TGTGCCACCAGCGAGCCGGGACCGGGTGAGAATGAGCAGTTCTTC. Protein: CATSEPGPGENEQFF. J is TRBJ2-1 and V is TRBV15, with D perhaps matching TRBD1 or TRBD2 (5 bases each). The length of the CDR3 is 15 residues. The germline V and J ends were trimmed by 5 bases and 7 bases, with 18 bases remaining between them. Germline assignment: CDR1 LNHNV and CDR2 YYDKDF (reference sequence).

The CDR3 region has the DNA TGTGCCAGTAGTGACCAGGTTTCCTACGAGCAGTACTTC. This encodes CASSDQVSYEQYF. V gene TRBV19 combines with J gene TRBJ2-7; D gene unclear. V lost 5 bases and J 1 base, leaving 9 bases between the germline ends. The CDR3 extends over 13 amino acids. The V gene's germline CDR1 is LNHDA and CDR2 SQIVND (reference sequence).

This clone was found once. The rearrangement joins TRBV29-1 to TRBJ2-1, with 7 bases that match TRBD1. The CDR3 spans 12 residues. Looked up from germline, CDR1 is SQVTM and CDR2 is ANQGSEA. V shed 6 bases, J shed 8 bases, and the junction held 7 bases outside the gene matches. The CDR3 loop is CSVLTGVDEQFF. For the CDR3, the DNA is TGCAGCGTCTTAACAGGGGTAGATGAGCAGTTCTTC.

V and J are TRBV2 and TRBJ2-3; TRBD2 agrees at 10 bases. V lost 3 bases, J lost 7 bases, and 4 bases stayed unmatched. This CDR3 has 14 residues. Germline CDR1 is SNHLY and CDR2 is FYNNEI. In nucleotides, the CDR3 is TGTGCCAGCAGTGAGCGGACTAGCGGATATACGCAGTATTTT. Protein sequence: CASSERTSGYTQYF. The complete variable domain, with remaining parts taken from reference TRBV2 and TRBJ2-3, reads EPEVTQTPSHQVTQMGQEVILRCVPISNHLYFYWYRQILGQKVEFLVSFYNNEISEKSEIFDDQFSVERPDGSNFTLKIRSTKLEDSAMYFCASSERTSGYTQYFGPGTRLTVL.

The V gene is TRBV5-5, the J gene TRBJ1-5; D gene uncertain. Germline CDR1 is SGHKS and CDR2 is YYEKEE (reference sequence). CDR3 length equals 14 residues. The ends were cut back, 4 bases at V and 6 bases at J, with 14 bases in the middle. The chain's CDR3 is CASSPGLSGQPQHF. DNA for the CDR3: TGTGCCAGCAGCCCCGGACTGTCTGGTCAGCCCCAGCATTTT.

V and J are TRBV6-6 and TRBJ1-4; D gene uncertain. From germline, CDR1 is MNHNY and CDR2 SVGAGI (reference sequence). The germline V and J ends were trimmed by 6 bases and 8 bases, with 7 bases remaining between them. The CDR3 is 11 amino acids. CDR3 DNA: TGTGCCAGCAGAGTCTTAGAAAAACTGTTTTTT. This sequence encodes CASRVLEKLFF.

This chain links TRBV7-2 with TRBJ2-7, with D possibly TRBD2 on 6 matching bases. Germline V gene sequence: CDR1 SGHTA, CDR2 FQGNSA. CDR3 length: 14 residues. V was shortened by 3 bases and J by 6 bases, with 15 bases between the two germline ends. The CDR3 coding sequence is TGTGCCAGCAGCTTGGTCGTCGGGGGTCCCGAGCAGTACTTC. The encoded protein is CASSLVVGGPEQYF.

V gene TRBV30 combines with J gene TRBJ2-1, with 8 nucleotides matching TRBD2. This CDR3 is built from 15 residues. Looked up from germline, CDR1 is GTSNPN and CDR2 is SVGIG (reference sequence). Germline trimming cut 4 bases from V and 3 bases from J; bases unmatched to any gene: 8. CDR3 sequence reads: CAWNLAGLLYNEQFF. CDR3 sequence (DNA): TGTGCCTGGAACCTAGCGGGCCTTCTCTACAATGAGCAGTTCTTC.

The J gene is TRBJ2-7, the V gene TRBV5-6; D is possibly TRBD1 or TRBD2 (6 bases each). V lost 2 bases, J lost 5 bases, and 14 bases lay in between. Germline assignment: CDR1 SGHDT and CDR2 YYEEEE. The CDR3 is 14 residues long. For the CDR3, the DNA is TGTGCCAGCAGCTTAGGGGGGAATCAGAACGAGCAGTACTTC. This sequence encodes CASSLGGNQNEQYF.

This chain uses TRBV5-6 with TRBJ1-3; the D gene is possibly TRBD1 (5 bases). V was cut by 6 bases and J by 1 base, with 11 bases left in between. This CDR3 region has 14 residues. Germline CDR1 and CDR2: SGHDT and YYEEEE. CDR3 region: CASNIRASGNTIYF. In DNA, the CDR3 is TGTGCCAGCAACATCAGGGCTTCTGGAAACACCATATATTTT.

V gene TRBV6-1 combines with J gene TRBJ1-2; no definite D call. Germline V gives CDR1 MNHNS, CDR2 SASEGT. The ends were cut back, 5 bases at V and 4 bases at J, with 11 bases in the middle. The CDR3 spans 13 residues. CDR3 protein: CASSTLEPYGYTF. For the CDR3, the DNA is TGTGCCAGCAGTACCCTCGAGCCCTATGGCTACACCTTC.

The CDR3 region has the DNA TGCGCCAGCAGCCTAGGGACAGCTATCTTTGGCTATGGCTACACCTTC. It is translated as CASSLGTAIFGYGYTF. The chain has TRBV4-1 and TRBJ1-2; 7 positions match TRBD1. J gave up 4 bases and V 4 bases, and 12 bases lay outside the gene matches. The V gene's germline CDR1 is MGHRA and CDR2 YSYEKL. This CDR3 is 16 amino acids long.

The rearrangement joins TRBV29-1 to TRBJ2-7, with D possibly TRBD2 on 6 matching bases. Trimming left V 4 bases short and J 0 bases short, with 10 bases between. The CDR3 runs to 13 residues. Germline assignment: CDR1 SQVTM and CDR2 ANQGSEA. CDR3 DNA sequence: TGCAGCGTTGCAGAGGGACTCTCCTACGAGCAGTACTTC. Protein product: CSVAEGLSYEQYF.

Concerning this clone: A read error may explain this, as a much larger clone is one base away. The sample contains more than one DNA sequence encoding this CDR3. CDR3 in amino acids: CASSLGGGTEAFF. For the CDR3, the DNA is TGTGCCAGCAGCCTAGGGGGAGGCACTGAAGCTTTCTTT. The chain has TRBV9 and TRBJ1-1, with D possibly being TRBD1 (6 bases). V lost 4 bases to trimming and J lost 4 bases, with 11 bases between them. The CDR3 runs 13 residues. Germline V gene lookup returns CDR1 SGDLS and CDR2 YYNGEE.